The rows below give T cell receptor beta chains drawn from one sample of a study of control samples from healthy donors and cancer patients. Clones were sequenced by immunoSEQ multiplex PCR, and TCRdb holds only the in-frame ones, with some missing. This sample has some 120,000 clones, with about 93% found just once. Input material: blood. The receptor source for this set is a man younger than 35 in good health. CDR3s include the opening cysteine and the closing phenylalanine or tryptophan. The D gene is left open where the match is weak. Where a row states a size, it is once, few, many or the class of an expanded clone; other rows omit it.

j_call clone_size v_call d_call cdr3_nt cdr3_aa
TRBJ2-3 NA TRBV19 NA TGTGCCAGTAGTATAAGGCGGGCCCTGGGGCCAGATACGCAGTATTTT CASSIRRALGPDTQYF
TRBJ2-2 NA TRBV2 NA TGTGCCAGCAGTGAGGCAGGGGTCAGAACCGGGGAGCTGTTTTTT CASSEAGVRTGELFF
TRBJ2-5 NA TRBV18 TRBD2 TGTGCCAGCTCACCACTCCCGACTAGCGGGAGGCCAGGGGAGACCCAGTACTTC CASSPLPTSGRPGETQYF
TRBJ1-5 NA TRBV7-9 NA TGTGCCAGCAGCGCCCCATTTAGCAATCAGCCCCAGCATTTT CASSAPFSNQPQHF
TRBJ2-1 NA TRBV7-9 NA TGTGCCAGCAGCTTGGTAGAATCCCTTCTGTGGTTCTTC CASSLVESLLWFF
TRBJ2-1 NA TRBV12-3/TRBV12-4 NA TGTGCCAGCAGTAAGGACGTCTACAATGAGCAGTTCTTC CASSKDVYNEQFF
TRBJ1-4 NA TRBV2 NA TGTGCCAGCAGTTGGGACTTTGGGGAAAAACTGTTTTTT CASSWDFGEKLFF
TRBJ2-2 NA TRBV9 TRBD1 TGTGCCAGCAGCGACTCAGGGACAGGGGAGACCGGGGAGCTGTTTTTT CASSDSGTGETGELFF
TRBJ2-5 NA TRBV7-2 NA TGTGCCAGCAGCTTATACGAAGGGACCCAGTACTTC CASSLYEGTQYF
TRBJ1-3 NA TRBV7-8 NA TGTGCCAGCAGCTTAGCGGGGGCAGGGGGAAACACCATATATTTT CASSLAGAGGNTIYF
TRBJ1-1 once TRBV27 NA TGTGCCAGCAGTCCAAAGTTGGGGACTGAAGCTTTCTTT CASSPKLGTEAFF
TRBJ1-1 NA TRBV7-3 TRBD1 TGTGCCAGCAGCTTGACAGGGGGCGGCACTGAAGCTTTCTTT CASSLTGGGTEAFF
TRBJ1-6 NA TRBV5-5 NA TGTGCCAGCAGCTTGCGTTTGTACCCGGGGACGATCTCGTCACCCCTCCACTTT CASSLRLYPGTISSPLHF
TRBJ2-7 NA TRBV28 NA TGTGCCAGCAGTTTATACACTACGCCCTCCTACGAGCAGTACTTC CASSLYTTPSYEQYF
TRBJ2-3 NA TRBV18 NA TGTGCCAGCTCACCCCCTTCAGGACAGACAGATACGCAGTATTTT CASSPPSGQTDTQYF
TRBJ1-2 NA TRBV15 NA TGTGCCACCAGCGGCCTACTAGGGGGGCTACCTTTAAACTATGGCTACACCTTC CATSGLLGGLPLNYGYTF
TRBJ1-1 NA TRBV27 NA TGTGCCAGCAGTTTAACCGGGCGGGACACTGAAGCTTTCTTT CASSLTGRDTEAFF
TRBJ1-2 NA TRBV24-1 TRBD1 TGTGCCACCAGTGATTCACAGGGGGCACATGGCTACACCTTC CATSDSQGAHGYTF
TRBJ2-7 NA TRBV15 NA TGTGCCACCAGCGGATCTTCGGGGCGCTCCTACGAGCAGTACTTC CATSGSSGRSYEQYF
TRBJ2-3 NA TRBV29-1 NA TGCAGCGTCCCTTGGGGTGCTAGCACAGATACGCAGTATTTT CSVPWGASTDTQYF
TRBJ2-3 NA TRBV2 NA TGTGCCAGCGTAGACTCCTCCTCTAGCACAGATACGCAGTATTTT CASVDSSSSTDTQYF
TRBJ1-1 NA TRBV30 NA TGTGCCTGGAGTGTAATAAGGGCCCCTTACACTGAAGCTTTCTTT CAWSVIRAPYTEAFF
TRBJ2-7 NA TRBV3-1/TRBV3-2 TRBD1 TGTGCCAGCAGCCGCCTGGACAGGAGAAGTAGGGACGACTACGAGCAGTACTTC CASSRLDRRSRDDYEQYF
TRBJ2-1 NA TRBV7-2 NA TGTGCCAGCAGCCCTGGGGCCGGTAGGGGGGGCCCCTACAATGAGCAGTTCTTC CASSPGAGRGGPYNEQFF
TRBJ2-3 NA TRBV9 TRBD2 TGTGCCAGCAGCTCGACCCCGGGACTAGCGTTCGATACGCAGTATTTT CASSSTPGLAFDTQYF
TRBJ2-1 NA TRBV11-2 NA TGTGCCAGCAGCTCCACCAAACCGGGACACTACAATGAGCAGTTCTTC CASSSTKPGHYNEQFF
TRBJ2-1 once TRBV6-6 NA TGTGCCAGCAGTTACAGGGGTAGCTCCTACAATGAGCAGTTCTTC CASSYRGSSYNEQFF
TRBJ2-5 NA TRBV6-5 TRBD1 TGTGCCAGCAGAACCCAGGGGGCACATGAGACCCAGTACTTC CASRTQGAHETQYF
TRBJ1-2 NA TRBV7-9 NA TGTGCCAGCAGCCCCGCGGGACTTTATGGCTACACCTTC CASSPAGLYGYTF
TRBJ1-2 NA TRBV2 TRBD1 TGTGCCAGCAGCGAGACAGGGTATGGCTACACCTTC CASSETGYGYTF
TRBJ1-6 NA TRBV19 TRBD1 TGTGCCAGTAGTAGCCGGGCGACAGGGGATGAACCCCTCCACTTT CASSSRATGDEPLHF
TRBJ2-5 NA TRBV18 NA TGTGCCAGCTCACCCGAGCAAGAGACCCAGTACTTC CASSPEQETQYF
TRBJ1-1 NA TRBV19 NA TGTGCCAGTAGTGATGGCACTGAAGCTTTCTTT CASSDGTEAFF
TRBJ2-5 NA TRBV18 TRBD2 TGTGCCAGCTCACCTTCCCCTAGCGGGGCCCAAGAGACCCAGTACTTC CASSPSPSGAQETQYF
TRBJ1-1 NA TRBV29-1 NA TGCAGCGTTGCCCGCCAGCGGGGGGAACCTGAAGCTTTCTTT CSVARQRGEPEAFF
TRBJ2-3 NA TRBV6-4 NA TGTGCCAGCAGTGACCAACCTAGCACAGATACGCAGTATTTT CASSDQPSTDTQYF
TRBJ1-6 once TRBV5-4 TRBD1 TGTGCCAGCAGCCCAGCCGGGACAGAGGGTAATTCACCCCTCCACTTT CASSPAGTEGNSPLHF
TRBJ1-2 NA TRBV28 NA TGTGCCAGCAGGACGGGGGGTTCTTTCTATGGCTACACCTTC CASRTGGSFYGYTF
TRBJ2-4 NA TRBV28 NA TGTGCCAGCTTCTCAGGGGAGGGCCCAGGCATTCAGTACTTC CASFSGEGPGIQYF
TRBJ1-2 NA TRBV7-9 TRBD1 TGTGCCAGCAGCTGGACCAGTTTGGGACAGGGAGGTAACGGCTACACCTTC CASSWTSLGQGGNGYTF
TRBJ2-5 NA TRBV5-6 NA TGTGCCTCCTCCAGGACAAAAAACCCCCTTCTGGAGACCCAGTACTTC CASSRTKNPLLETQYF
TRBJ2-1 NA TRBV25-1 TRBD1 TGTGCCAGCAGTGAGAGACAGGGGGCCGGGGGTGAGCAGTTCTTC CASSERQGAGGEQFF
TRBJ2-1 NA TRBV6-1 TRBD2 TGTGCCAGCAGTGAGACTAGCGAATGGTATGAGCAGTTCTTC CASSETSEWYEQFF
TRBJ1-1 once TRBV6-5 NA TGTGCCACCTCGACGGTGAACACTGAAGCTTTCTTT CATSTVNTEAFF
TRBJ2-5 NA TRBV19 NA TGTGCCAGTAGTTCTAAATCTGTAGGGACCCAGTACTTC CASSSKSVGTQYF
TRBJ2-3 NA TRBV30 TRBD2 TGTGCCTGGAAGGGTAGCGGGACAAGCACAGATACGCAGTATTTT CAWKGSGTSTDTQYF
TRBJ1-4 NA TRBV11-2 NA TGTGCCAGCAGCTTAGACCTGGTTGAAAAACTGTTTTTT CASSLDLVEKLFF
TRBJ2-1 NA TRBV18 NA TGTGCCAGCTCACCACAGAACGAGATCTACAATGAGCAGTTCTTC CASSPQNEIYNEQFF
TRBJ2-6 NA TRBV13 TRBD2 TGTGCCAGCAGCTTCGGACTAGCGGGGCACAGTGGGGCCAACGTCCTGACTTTC CASSFGLAGHSGANVLTF
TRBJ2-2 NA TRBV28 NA TGTGCCAGCAGTCCCGATAACGGGGAGCTGTTTTTT CASSPDNGELFF
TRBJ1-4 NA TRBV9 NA TGTGCCAGCAGCGTAGCCGCCCTTCGGACAGATCGGGAAGAAAAACTGTTTTTT CASSVAALRTDREEKLFF
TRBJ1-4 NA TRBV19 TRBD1 TGTGCCAGTAGTATAGGACAGGGGGTTGGTGAAAAACTGTTTTTT CASSIGQGVGEKLFF
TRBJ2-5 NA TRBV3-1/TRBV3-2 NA TGTGCCAGCAGCCAAGATTTTGAGCGTGGGGCCTTTGAAGGGACCCAGTACTTC CASSQDFERGAFEGTQYF
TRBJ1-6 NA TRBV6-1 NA TGTGCCAGCAGTGAATCCGAAGGGGGTTCACCCCTCCACTTT CASSESEGGSPLHF
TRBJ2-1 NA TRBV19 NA TGTGCCAGTAGTAAAGGGTCTGGGGGCGGGATCTACAATGAGCAGTTCTTC CASSKGSGGGIYNEQFF
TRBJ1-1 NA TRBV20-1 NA TGCAGTGCTAGTTTATCGGGTAACACTGAAGCTTTCTTT CSASLSGNTEAFF
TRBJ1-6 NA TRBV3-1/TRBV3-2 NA TGTGCCAGCAGCCAAGATGAGCCCCGGAGCTCCTATAATTCACCCCTCCACTTT CASSQDEPRSSYNSPLHF
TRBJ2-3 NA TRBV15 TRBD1 TGTGCCACCAGCAGAGTAGGGGACAGCCAGTTAGGAGCAGATACGCAGTATTTT CATSRVGDSQLGADTQYF
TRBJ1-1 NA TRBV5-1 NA TGCGCCAGCAGCTTGAGGGGCGCCGACACTGAAGCTTTCTTT CASSLRGADTEAFF